Below, 10 T cell receptor beta chains from the same sample are listed, as sequenced in a study of T cell changes during pregnancy in multiple sclerosis. The data were produced by immunoSEQ multiplex PCR, yet TCRdb's version contains in-frame clones alone and is incomplete. The sample includes 34,000 or so clones, approximately 91% seen only once; the top ten take 4% to 5%. The input for sequencing was peripheral blood, taken in the second trimester of pregnancy. The receptors were gathered from a female donor in good health, enrolled as a control in a pregnancy study.

This chain uses TRBV30 with TRBJ2-7; the D gene is possibly TRBD2 (5 bases). Germline assignment: CDR1 GTSNPN and CDR2 SVGIG (reference sequence). The CDR3 contains 11 residues. Trimming left V 8 bases short and J 4 bases short, with 12 bases between. The CDR3 region is CAGAGVYEQYF. In DNA form, the CDR3 reads TGTGCCGGCGCCGGGGTTTACGAGCAGTACTTC.

V is TRBV6-5 and J is TRBJ1-1; 9 bases map to TRBD1. CDR1 is MNHEY, CDR2 SVGAGI, per germline. The length of the CDR3 is 15 residues. After removal of 8 bases from V and 4 bases from J, the junction contained 11 bases not matched to a gene. Written as DNA, the CDR3 is TGTGCCAGCGGCCGGACAGGGGCGGTGGGCACTGAAGCTTTCTTT. Protein: CASGRTGAVGTEAFF.

The chain joins TRBV28 to TRBJ1-1; possible D gene TRBD1, 6 bases. CDR1 and CDR2 from the germline V gene are MDHEN and SYDVKM. The CDR3 sequence is 13 residues long. The V and J ends lost 9 bases and 11 bases respectively, with 22 bases between them. The CDR3 loop reads CASLGGGRQGAFF. The CDR3 bases are TGTGCCAGTCTAGGGGGGGGTCGTCAGGGGGCTTTCTTT.

The genes are TRBV15 and TRBJ2-7, with 9 nucleotides matching TRBD1. Trimming took 1 base from V and 5 from J; bases not matched to a gene: 6. Germline loops: CDR1 LNHNV, CDR2 YYDKDF (reference sequence). This CDR3 is 15 amino acids long. The CDR3 region is CATSRVGTGTHEQYF. The CDR3 region has the DNA TGTGCCACCAGCAGAGTGGGGACAGGGACCCACGAGCAGTACTTC.

The chain recombines TRBV11-3 with TRBJ2-7; 12 nucleotides line up with TRBD2. Germline V lookup: CDR1 SGHNT, CDR2 YENEEA. The CDR3 has 15 amino acids. V trimming: 3 bases; J trimming: 5 bases; junction bases outside the gene matches: 5. CDR3 sequence (DNA): TGTGCCAGCAGCTTGACTAGCGGGAGTCACCACGAGCAGTACTTC. It codes for CASSLTSGSHHEQYF.

The chain recombines TRBV28 with TRBJ1-2, with no clear D. V gave up 5 bases and J gave up 8 bases, with 18 bases separating them. The germline V gene encodes CDR1 MDHEN and CDR2 SYDVKM. The CDR3 is 14 amino acids. CDR3 residues: CASSRNPSREGYTF. CDR3 bases: TGTGCCAGCAGTCGTAACCCTAGCCGAGAAGGCTACACCTTC.

CDR3 coding DNA: TGTGCCAGCAGTGACTCGACAGGACCCAACTATGGCTACACCTTC. Its translation is CASSDSTGPNYGYTF. The V gene is TRBV6-4, the J gene TRBJ1-2; maybe TRBD1 (6 bases). Germline CDR1 MRHNA, CDR2 SNTAGT. The CDR3 spans 15 residues. Trimming shortened V by 0 bases and J by 2 bases, and 10 bases separated the two germline ends.

This chain's CDR3 is CASSATGTGVSPLHF. Here the CDR3 DNA reads TGTGCCAGCAGCGCCACCGGGACAGGGGTGTCACCCCTCCACTTT. V is TRBV9 and J is TRBJ1-6; 10 bases align to TRBD1. Germline V gene sequence: CDR1 SGDLS, CDR2 YYNGEE. The length of the CDR3 is 15 residues. V lost 3 bases to trimming and J lost 10 bases; unmatched junction nucleotides: 7.

The V and J genes are TRBV4-1 and TRBJ1-3, with no clear D. V was pared by 0 bases and J by 1 base, with 4 bases between. The germline V gene encodes CDR1 MGHRA and CDR2 YSYEKL. The length of the CDR3 is 14 residues. The CDR3 sequence is CASSQERSGNTIYF. The CDR3 DNA sequence: TGCGCCAGCAGCCAAGAGCGGTCTGGAAACACCATATATTTT.

This chain uses TRBV19 with TRBJ1-5; maybe TRBD1 (6 bases). Germline values: CDR1 LNHDA, CDR2 SQIVND (reference sequence). The CDR3 loop spans 14 amino acids. The V gene lost 2 bases and the J gene lost 4 bases, with 9 bases spanning the gap. CDR3 sequence (DNA): TGTGCCAGTAGTATATTAAGGGGGAATCAGCCCCAGCATTTT. Amino acid sequence: CASSILRGNQPQHF.